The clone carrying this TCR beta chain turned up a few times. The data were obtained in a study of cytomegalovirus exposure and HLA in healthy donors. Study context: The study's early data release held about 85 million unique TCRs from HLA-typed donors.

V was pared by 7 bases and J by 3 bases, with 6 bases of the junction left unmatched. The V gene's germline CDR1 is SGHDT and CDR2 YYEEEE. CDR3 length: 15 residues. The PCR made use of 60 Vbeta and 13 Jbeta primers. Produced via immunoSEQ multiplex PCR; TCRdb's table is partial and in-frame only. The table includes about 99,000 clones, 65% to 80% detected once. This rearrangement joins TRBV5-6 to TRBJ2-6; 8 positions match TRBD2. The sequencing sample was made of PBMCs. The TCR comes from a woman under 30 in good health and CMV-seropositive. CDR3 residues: CASAYSGGGANVLTF. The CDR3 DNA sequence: TGTGCCAGCGCCTACAGCGGGGGTGGGGCCAACGTCCTGACTTTC. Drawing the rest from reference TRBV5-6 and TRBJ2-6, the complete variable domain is DAGVTQSPTHLIKTRGQQVTLRCSPKSGHDTVSWYQQALGQGPQFIFQYYEEEERQRGNFPDRFSGHQFPNYSSELNVNALLLGDSALYLCASAYSGGGANVLTFGAGSRLTVL.